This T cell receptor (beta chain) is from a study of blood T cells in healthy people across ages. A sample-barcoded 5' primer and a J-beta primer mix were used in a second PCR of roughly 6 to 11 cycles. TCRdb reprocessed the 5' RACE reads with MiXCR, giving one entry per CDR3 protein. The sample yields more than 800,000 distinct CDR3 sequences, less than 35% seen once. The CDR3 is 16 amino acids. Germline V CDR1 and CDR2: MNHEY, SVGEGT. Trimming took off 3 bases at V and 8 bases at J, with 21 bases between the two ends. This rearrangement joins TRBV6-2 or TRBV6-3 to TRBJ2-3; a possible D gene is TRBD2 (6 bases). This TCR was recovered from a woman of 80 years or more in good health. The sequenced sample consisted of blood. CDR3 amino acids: CASSYTGTGAGGTQYF. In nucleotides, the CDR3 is TGTGCCAGCAGTTATACGGGGACCGGTGCCGGGGGTACGCAGTATTTT.